This T cell receptor (beta chain) was recovered during a study of T cell clones after liver transplantation. With 6 bases removed from V and 4 bases from J, the gap between germline ends came to 10 bases. The germline V gene encodes CDR1 SNHLY and CDR2 FYNNEI. The length of the CDR3 is 14 residues. This table comes from immunoSEQ multiplex PCR, and its TCRdb copy is limited to in-frame clones, with some not included. The data hold 93,000 or so clones, with 84% observed a single time. The chain carries TRBV2 and TRBJ1-6, with D possibly matching TRBD1 (5 bases). The TCR comes from a human patient who received a liver transplant. Some T cells may have originated in the graft donor. This sample comprised CD4+ T cells from blood, obtained around 44 months after liver transplant. The chain's CDR3 is CASSGTGYNSPLHF. The CDR3 nucleotides read TGTGCCAGCAGCGGGACGGGGTATAATTCACCCCTCCACTTT.